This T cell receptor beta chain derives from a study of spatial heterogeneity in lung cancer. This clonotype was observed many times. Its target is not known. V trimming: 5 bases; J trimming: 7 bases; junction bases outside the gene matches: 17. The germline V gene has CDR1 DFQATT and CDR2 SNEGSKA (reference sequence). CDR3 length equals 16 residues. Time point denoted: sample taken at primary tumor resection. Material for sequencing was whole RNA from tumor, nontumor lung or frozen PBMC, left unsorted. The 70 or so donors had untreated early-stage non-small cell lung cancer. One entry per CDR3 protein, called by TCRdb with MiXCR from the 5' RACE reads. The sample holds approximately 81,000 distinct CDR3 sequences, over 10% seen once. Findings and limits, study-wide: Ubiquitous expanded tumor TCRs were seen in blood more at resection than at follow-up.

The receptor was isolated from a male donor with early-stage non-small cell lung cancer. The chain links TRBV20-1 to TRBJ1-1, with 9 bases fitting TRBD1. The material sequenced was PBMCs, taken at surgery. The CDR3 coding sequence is TGCAGTGCTCCTATACAGGGGGCTCCCGGGGTGGGTGAAGCTTTCTTT. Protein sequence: CSAPIQGAPGVGEAFF.